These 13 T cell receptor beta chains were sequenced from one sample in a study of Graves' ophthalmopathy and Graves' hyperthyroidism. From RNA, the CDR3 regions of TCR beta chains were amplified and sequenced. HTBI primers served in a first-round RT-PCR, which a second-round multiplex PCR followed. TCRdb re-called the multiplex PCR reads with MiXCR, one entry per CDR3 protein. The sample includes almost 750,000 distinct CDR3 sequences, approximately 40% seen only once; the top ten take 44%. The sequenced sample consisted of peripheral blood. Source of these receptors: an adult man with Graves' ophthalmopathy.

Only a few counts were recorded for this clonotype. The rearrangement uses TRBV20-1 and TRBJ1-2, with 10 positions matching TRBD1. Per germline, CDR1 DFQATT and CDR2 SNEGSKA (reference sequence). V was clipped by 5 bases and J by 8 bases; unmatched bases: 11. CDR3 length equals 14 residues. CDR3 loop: CSAAGQGHYGGYTF. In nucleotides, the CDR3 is TGCAGTGCTGCGGGACAGGGGCATTATGGAGGCTACACCTTC.

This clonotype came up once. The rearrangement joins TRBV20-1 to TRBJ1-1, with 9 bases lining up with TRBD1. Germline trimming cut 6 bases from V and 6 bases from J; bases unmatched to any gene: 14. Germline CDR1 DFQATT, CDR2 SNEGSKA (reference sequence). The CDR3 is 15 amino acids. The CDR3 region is CSAPDRGAMKPEAFF. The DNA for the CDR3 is TGCAGTGCCCCGGACAGGGGAGCGATGAAACCTGAAGCTTTCTTT.

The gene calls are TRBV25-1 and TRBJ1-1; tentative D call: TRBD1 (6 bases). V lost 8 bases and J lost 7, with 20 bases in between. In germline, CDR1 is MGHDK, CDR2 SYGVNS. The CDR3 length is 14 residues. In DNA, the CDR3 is TGTGCCAGCTCACCACGACAGGAGGGGAGTGAAGCTTTCTTT. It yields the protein CASSPRQEGSEAFF.

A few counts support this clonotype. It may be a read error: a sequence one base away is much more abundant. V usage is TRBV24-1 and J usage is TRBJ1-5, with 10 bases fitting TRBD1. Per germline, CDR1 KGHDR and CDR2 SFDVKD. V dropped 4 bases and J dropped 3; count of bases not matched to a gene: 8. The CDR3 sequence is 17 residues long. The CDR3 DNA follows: TGTGCCACCAGTGACCCAGGGACAGGGGATACCAATCAGCCCCAGCATTTT. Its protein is CATSDPGTGDTNQPQHF.

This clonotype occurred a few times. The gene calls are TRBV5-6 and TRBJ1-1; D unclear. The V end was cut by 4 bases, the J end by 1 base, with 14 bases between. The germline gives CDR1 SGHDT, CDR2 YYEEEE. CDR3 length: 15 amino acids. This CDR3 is CASSQAQAANTEAFF. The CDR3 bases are TGTGCCAGCAGCCAAGCCCAGGCAGCGAACACTGAAGCTTTCTTT.

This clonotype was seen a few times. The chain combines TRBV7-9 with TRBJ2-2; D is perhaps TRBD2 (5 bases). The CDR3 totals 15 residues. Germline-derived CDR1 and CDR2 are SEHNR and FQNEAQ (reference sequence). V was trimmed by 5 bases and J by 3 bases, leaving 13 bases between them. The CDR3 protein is CASSVLVQYTGELFF. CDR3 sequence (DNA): TGTGCCAGCAGCGTACTAGTGCAATACACCGGGGAGCTGTTTTTT.

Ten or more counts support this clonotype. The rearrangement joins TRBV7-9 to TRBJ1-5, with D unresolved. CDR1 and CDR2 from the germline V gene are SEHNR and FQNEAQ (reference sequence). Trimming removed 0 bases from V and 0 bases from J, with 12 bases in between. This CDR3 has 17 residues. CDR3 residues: CASSLAAGTYSNQPQHF. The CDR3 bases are TGTGCCAGCAGCTTAGCGGCAGGAACCTATAGCAATCAGCCCCAGCATTTT.

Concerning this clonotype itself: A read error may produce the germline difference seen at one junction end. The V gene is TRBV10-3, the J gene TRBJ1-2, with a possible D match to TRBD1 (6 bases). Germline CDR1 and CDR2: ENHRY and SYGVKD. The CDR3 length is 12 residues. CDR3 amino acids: CAISESGTLTTF. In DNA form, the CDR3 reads TGTGCCATCAGTGAGTCCGGGACACTAACTACTTTC.

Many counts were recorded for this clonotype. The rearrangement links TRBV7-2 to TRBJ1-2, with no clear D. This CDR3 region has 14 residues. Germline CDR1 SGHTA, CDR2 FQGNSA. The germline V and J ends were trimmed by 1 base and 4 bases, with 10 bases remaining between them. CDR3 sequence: CASSLETAIYGYTF. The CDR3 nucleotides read TGTGCCAGCAGCTTAGAAACAGCGATCTATGGCTACACCTTC. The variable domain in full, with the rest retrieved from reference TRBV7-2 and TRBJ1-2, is GAGVSQSPSNKVTEKGKDVELRCDPISGHTALYWYRQSLGQGLEFLIYFQGNSAPDKSGLPSDRFSAERTGGSVSTLTIQRTQQEDSAVYLCASSLETAIYGYTFGSGTRLTVV.

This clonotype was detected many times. The DNA of the CDR3 is TGTGCCAGCAGTGAAGAGGCATACTATGGCTACACCTTC. This translates into CASSEEAYYGYTF. The chain employs TRBV25-1 and TRBJ1-2; D is unclear. Germline assignment: CDR1 MGHDK and CDR2 SYGVNS. CDR3 length equals 13 residues. The V and J ends lost 2 bases and 3 bases respectively, with 7 bases between them.

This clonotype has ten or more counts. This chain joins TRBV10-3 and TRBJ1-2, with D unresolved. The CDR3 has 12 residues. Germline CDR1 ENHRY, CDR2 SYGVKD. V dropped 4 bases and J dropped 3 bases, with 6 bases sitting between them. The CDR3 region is CAISGQDYGYTF. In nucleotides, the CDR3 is TGTGCCATCAGTGGGCAGGACTATGGCTACACCTTC.

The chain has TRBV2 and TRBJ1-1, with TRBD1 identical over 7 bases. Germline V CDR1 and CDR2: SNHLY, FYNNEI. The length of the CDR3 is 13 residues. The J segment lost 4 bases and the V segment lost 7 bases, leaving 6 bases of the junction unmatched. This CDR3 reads CASKGTAGTEAFF. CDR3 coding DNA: TGTGCCAGCAAAGGGACAGCAGGCACTGAAGCTTTCTTT.

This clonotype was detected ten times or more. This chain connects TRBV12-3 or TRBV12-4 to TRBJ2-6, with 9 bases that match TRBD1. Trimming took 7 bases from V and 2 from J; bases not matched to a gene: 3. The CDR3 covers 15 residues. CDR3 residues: CASTRTGAGANVLTF. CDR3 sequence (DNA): TGTGCCAGCACCAGGACAGGGGCTGGGGCCAACGTCCTGACTTTC.